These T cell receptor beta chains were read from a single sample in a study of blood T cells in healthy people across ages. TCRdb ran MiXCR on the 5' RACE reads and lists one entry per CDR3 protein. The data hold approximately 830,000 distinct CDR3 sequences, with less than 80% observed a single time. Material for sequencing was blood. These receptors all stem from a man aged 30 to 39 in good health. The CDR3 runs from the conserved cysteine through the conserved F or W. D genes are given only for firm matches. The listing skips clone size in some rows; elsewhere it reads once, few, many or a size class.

CDR3nt: TGTGCCACCAGGGCCTTCCCCCAGGTCGAGCAGTACTTC; CDR3aa: CATRAFPQVEQYF; v_gene: TRBV15; d_gene: .; abundance: .; j_gene: TRBJ2-7
CDR3nt: TGTGCCTGGAGTCCCCAACAGGGCTTCCATGGCTACACCTTC; CDR3aa: CAWSPQQGFHGYTF; v_gene: TRBV30; d_gene: .; abundance: few; j_gene: TRBJ1-2
CDR3nt: TGCGCCAGCAGCCCCGGAGTCGGGACTAGCGGCCTGGATGAGCAGTACTTC; CDR3aa: CASSPGVGTSGLDEQYF; v_gene: TRBV4-3; d_gene: TRBD2; abundance: .; j_gene: TRBJ2-7
CDR3nt: TGCGCCAGCAGCCAAGACCAGGGGGGAATTCAGCCCCAGCATTTT; CDR3aa: CASSQDQGGIQPQHF; v_gene: TRBV4-3; d_gene: TRBD1; abundance: .; j_gene: TRBJ1-5
CDR3nt: TGTGCCATCAGTGACGTACTTTCTGTTGAGCAGTTCTTC; CDR3aa: CAISDVLSVEQFF; v_gene: TRBV10-3; d_gene: .; abundance: few; j_gene: TRBJ2-1
CDR3nt: TGTGCCAGCAGCCAAGATGAGTTAGGTTACAATGAGCAGTTCTTC; CDR3aa: CASSQDELGYNEQFF; v_gene: TRBV4-2; d_gene: .; abundance: few; j_gene: TRBJ2-1
CDR3nt: TGTGCCAGCTCACCGGGACAGGTGAACAATGAGCAGTTCTTC; CDR3aa: CASSPGQVNNEQFF; v_gene: TRBV18; d_gene: TRBD1; abundance: .; j_gene: TRBJ2-1
CDR3nt: TGTGCCAGCAGTTTATTGAGGCTAGCGGGGGGCCTATCCTACAATGAGCAGTTCTTC; CDR3aa: CASSLLRLAGGLSYNEQFF; v_gene: TRBV27; d_gene: TRBD2; abundance: .; j_gene: TRBJ2-1
CDR3nt: TGTGCCAGCAGATTCCCCAGCGGGACTGCTTTCTTT; CDR3aa: CASRFPSGTAFF; v_gene: TRBV12-3/TRBV12-4; d_gene: .; abundance: few; j_gene: TRBJ1-1
CDR3nt: TGCGCCAGCAGCCGGGGAGGAGGTACTGGCTACACCTTC; CDR3aa: CASSRGGGTGYTF; v_gene: TRBV4-3; d_gene: .; abundance: .; j_gene: TRBJ1-2
CDR3nt: TGTGCCAGCAGTTACGCGGGGTCAGACAGGGAGACCCAGTACTTC; CDR3aa: CASSYAGSDRETQYF; v_gene: TRBV6-6; d_gene: .; abundance: .; j_gene: TRBJ2-5
CDR3nt: TGTGCCAGCAGTTACGAACAGGGCTATCAGCCCCAGCATTTT; CDR3aa: CASSYEQGYQPQHF; v_gene: TRBV6-6; d_gene: .; abundance: few; j_gene: TRBJ1-5
CDR3nt: TGTGCCAGCATTGCGAGGGGGGGCTCCTACAATGAGCAGTTCTTC; CDR3aa: CASIARGGSYNEQFF; v_gene: TRBV6-2/TRBV6-3; d_gene: .; abundance: once; j_gene: TRBJ2-1
CDR3nt: TGCAGTGCTCCCCGGACGCGCACCGTAAATTCACCCCTCCACTTT; CDR3aa: CSAPRTRTVNSPLHF; v_gene: TRBV20-1; d_gene: .; abundance: .; j_gene: TRBJ1-6
CDR3nt: TGCGCCAGCAGCTTGACCTCCGGGACAGGGGGAGGAACTGAAGCTTTCTTT; CDR3aa: CASSLTSGTGGGTEAFF; v_gene: TRBV5-1; d_gene: TRBD1; abundance: .; j_gene: TRBJ1-1
CDR3nt: TGCAGTGCTAGAGTCGCGGGGAGGGACGAGCAGTACTTC; CDR3aa: CSARVAGRDEQYF; v_gene: TRBV20-1; d_gene: TRBD2; abundance: .; j_gene: TRBJ2-7
CDR3nt: TGTGCCAGCTCACGCCCAAGTGCTGGCTCCTACGAGCAGTACTTC; CDR3aa: CASSRPSAGSYEQYF; v_gene: TRBV18; d_gene: .; abundance: once; j_gene: TRBJ2-7
CDR3nt: TGCAGTGCCTACAGGGGATATAGGTTGGAGACCCAGTACTTC; CDR3aa: CSAYRGYRLETQYF; v_gene: TRBV20-1; d_gene: TRBD1; abundance: .; j_gene: TRBJ2-5
CDR3nt: TGTGCCAGCAGCTTAGAAGGGCCAGAGAGGGAGACCCAGTACTTC; CDR3aa: CASSLEGPERETQYF; v_gene: TRBV13; d_gene: .; abundance: once; j_gene: TRBJ2-5
CDR3nt: TGTGCCAGCAGCTTCAGGGACCAGTACAATGAGCAGTTCTTC; CDR3aa: CASSFRDQYNEQFF; v_gene: TRBV7-2; d_gene: .; abundance: .; j_gene: TRBJ2-1
CDR3nt: TGTGCCAGCAGCCATACCGGGGGGAGCTCCTACGAGCAGTACTTC; CDR3aa: CASSHTGGSSYEQYF; v_gene: TRBV4-2; d_gene: TRBD2; abundance: .; j_gene: TRBJ2-7
CDR3nt: TGCGCCAGCAGCCAAGTCATGGAAAAACTGTTTTTT; CDR3aa: CASSQVMEKLFF; v_gene: TRBV4-1; d_gene: .; abundance: .; j_gene: TRBJ1-4
CDR3nt: TGTGCCAGCACAAGGACAGTGAACACCGGGGAGCTGTTTTTT; CDR3aa: CASTRTVNTGELFF; v_gene: TRBV6-5; d_gene: .; abundance: .; j_gene: TRBJ2-2
CDR3nt: TGTGCCAGCAGCGCTAGCGGGGGGATAAACATTCAGTACTTC; CDR3aa: CASSASGGINIQYF; v_gene: TRBV7-2; d_gene: TRBD2; abundance: many; j_gene: TRBJ2-4
CDR3nt: TGTGCCAGCAGTTTATCGACTAGCATAGGGCTCGAGCAGTACTTC; CDR3aa: CASSLSTSIGLEQYF; v_gene: TRBV28; d_gene: TRBD2; abundance: .; j_gene: TRBJ2-7
CDR3nt: TGTGCCAGCAGTTCACTCGGACTAGCGGGGGCCGACACAGATACGCAGTATTTT; CDR3aa: CASSSLGLAGADTDTQYF; v_gene: TRBV28; d_gene: TRBD2; abundance: .; j_gene: TRBJ2-3
CDR3nt: TGCGCCAGCAGCCCGTCTCCCCTTTTTGGCGGGGGGGCCCGCGAGCAGTACTTC; CDR3aa: CASSPSPLFGGGAREQYF; v_gene: TRBV4-3; d_gene: TRBD2; abundance: .; j_gene: TRBJ2-7
CDR3nt: TGTGCCAGCAGATCGGATGAGCAGTACTTC; CDR3aa: CASRSDEQYF; v_gene: TRBV7-9; d_gene: .; abundance: .; j_gene: TRBJ2-7
CDR3nt: TGTGCCAGCAGCTCCGGGACTAGCGGGTCTGAGCAGTACTTC; CDR3aa: CASSSGTSGSEQYF; v_gene: TRBV13; d_gene: TRBD2; abundance: few; j_gene: TRBJ2-7
CDR3nt: TGTGCCAGCACCAAGAGGCGGTACCAAGAGACCCAGTACTTC; CDR3aa: CASTKRRYQETQYF; v_gene: TRBV28; d_gene: .; abundance: .; j_gene: TRBJ2-5
CDR3nt: TGTGCCAGCAGCCAAGATCGGAGCGGGGGATACGAGCAGTACTTC; CDR3aa: CASSQDRSGGYEQYF; v_gene: TRBV4-2; d_gene: TRBD2; abundance: many; j_gene: TRBJ2-7
CDR3nt: TGTGCCATCAGTGAGTCGACTCTAGCGGGGGGTTCAGATACGCAGTATTTT; CDR3aa: CAISESTLAGGSDTQYF; v_gene: TRBV10-3; d_gene: TRBD2; abundance: .; j_gene: TRBJ2-3
CDR3nt: TGTGCCAGCAGTTTCCCCTGGTCCAATGAGCAGTTCTTC; CDR3aa: CASSFPWSNEQFF; v_gene: TRBV12-3/TRBV12-4; d_gene: .; abundance: .; j_gene: TRBJ2-1
CDR3nt: TGTGCCAGCAGCGTAGGAGAACTTTATAATTCACCCCTCCACTTT; CDR3aa: CASSVGELYNSPLHF; v_gene: TRBV9; d_gene: .; abundance: .; j_gene: TRBJ1-6
CDR3nt: TGTGCCAGCAGCTCCTTCACAGATACGCAGTATTTT; CDR3aa: CASSSFTDTQYF; v_gene: TRBV13; d_gene: .; abundance: many; j_gene: TRBJ2-3
CDR3nt: TGCAGCGTTGTAGTACTTCACTCCTACGAGCAGTACTTC; CDR3aa: CSVVVLHSYEQYF; v_gene: TRBV29-1; d_gene: .; abundance: .; j_gene: TRBJ2-7
CDR3nt: TGTGCCAGCAGCTTTACAGGGAAGTACGAGCAGTACTTC; CDR3aa: CASSFTGKYEQYF; v_gene: TRBV11-2; d_gene: .; abundance: .; j_gene: TRBJ2-7
CDR3nt: TGTGCCAGCAGTGAAGCTCTGACAGGGGATGGCTACACCTTC; CDR3aa: CASSEALTGDGYTF; v_gene: TRBV2; d_gene: TRBD1; abundance: .; j_gene: TRBJ1-2
CDR3nt: TGCAGTGCTAGGGAGACAGGGTTTGAAAATTCACCCCTCCACTTT; CDR3aa: CSARETGFENSPLHF; v_gene: TRBV20-1; d_gene: TRBD1; abundance: .; j_gene: TRBJ1-6
CDR3nt: TGTGCCACCAGTGAAAGACAGGAGAGGCAAGAGACCCAGTACTTC; CDR3aa: CATSERQERQETQYF; v_gene: TRBV24-1; d_gene: .; abundance: few; j_gene: TRBJ2-5
CDR3nt: TGTGCCAGCAGCTTCCGACATAGTGGATCCTACGAGCAGTACTTC; CDR3aa: CASSFRHSGSYEQYF; v_gene: TRBV7-8; d_gene: .; abundance: few; j_gene: TRBJ2-7
CDR3nt: TGTGCCAGCAGCCACCCAACAGGGGTACTGTTTTTT; CDR3aa: CASSHPTGVLFF; v_gene: TRBV12-3/TRBV12-4; d_gene: TRBD1; abundance: .; j_gene: TRBJ1-4
CDR3nt: TGCAGTGCTAGTAAACACGGGACAGGGACCTACGAGCAGTACTTC; CDR3aa: CSASKHGTGTYEQYF; v_gene: TRBV20-1; d_gene: TRBD1; abundance: .; j_gene: TRBJ2-7
CDR3nt: TGTGCCATCAGTGAGCAGGGTGGCAATCAGCCCCAGCATTTT; CDR3aa: CAISEQGGNQPQHF; v_gene: TRBV10-3; d_gene: .; abundance: .; j_gene: TRBJ1-5
CDR3nt: TGTGCCAGCAGCTCCATTAGCGGGGGAGTCAATGAGCAGTTCTTC; CDR3aa: CASSSISGGVNEQFF; v_gene: TRBV9; d_gene: TRBD2; abundance: once; j_gene: TRBJ2-1
CDR3nt: TGTGCCATCAGACAGGACAGGGGCGGGGAGCAGTTCTTC; CDR3aa: CAIRQDRGGEQFF; v_gene: TRBV10-3; d_gene: TRBD1; abundance: .; j_gene: TRBJ2-1
CDR3nt: TGCAACGCTTCAGTAGTGGGTGAGACCCAGTACTTC; CDR3aa: CNASVVGETQYF; v_gene: TRBV29-1; d_gene: .; abundance: .; j_gene: TRBJ2-5
CDR3nt: TGCAGCGGCACCGATGTGGAGACCCAGTACTTC; CDR3aa: CSGTDVETQYF; v_gene: TRBV29-1; d_gene: .; abundance: .; j_gene: TRBJ2-5
CDR3nt: TGTGCCAGTGCCAGGGTAAATTACAATGAGCAGTTCTTC; CDR3aa: CASARVNYNEQFF; v_gene: TRBV6-2/TRBV6-3; d_gene: .; abundance: once; j_gene: TRBJ2-1
CDR3nt: TGTGCCAGCAGTCTAAGGACTAGCGGAGTACAAGAGACCCAGTACTTC; CDR3aa: CASSLRTSGVQETQYF; v_gene: TRBV6-5; d_gene: TRBD2; abundance: .; j_gene: TRBJ2-5
CDR3nt: TGTGCCAGCAGCCTGAACAGGGGTTTATGTGAGCAGTTCTTC; CDR3aa: CASSLNRGLCEQFF; v_gene: TRBV14; d_gene: TRBD1; abundance: .; j_gene: TRBJ2-1
CDR3nt: TGTGCCAGCAGTTTATCCGCCCGCAAGACGGATACGCAGTATTTT; CDR3aa: CASSLSARKTDTQYF; v_gene: TRBV27; d_gene: .; abundance: .; j_gene: TRBJ2-3
CDR3nt: TGTGCCAGCAGCTCTGGACGGGACAATCAGCCCCAGCATTTT; CDR3aa: CASSSGRDNQPQHF; v_gene: TRBV7-9; d_gene: .; abundance: .; j_gene: TRBJ1-5